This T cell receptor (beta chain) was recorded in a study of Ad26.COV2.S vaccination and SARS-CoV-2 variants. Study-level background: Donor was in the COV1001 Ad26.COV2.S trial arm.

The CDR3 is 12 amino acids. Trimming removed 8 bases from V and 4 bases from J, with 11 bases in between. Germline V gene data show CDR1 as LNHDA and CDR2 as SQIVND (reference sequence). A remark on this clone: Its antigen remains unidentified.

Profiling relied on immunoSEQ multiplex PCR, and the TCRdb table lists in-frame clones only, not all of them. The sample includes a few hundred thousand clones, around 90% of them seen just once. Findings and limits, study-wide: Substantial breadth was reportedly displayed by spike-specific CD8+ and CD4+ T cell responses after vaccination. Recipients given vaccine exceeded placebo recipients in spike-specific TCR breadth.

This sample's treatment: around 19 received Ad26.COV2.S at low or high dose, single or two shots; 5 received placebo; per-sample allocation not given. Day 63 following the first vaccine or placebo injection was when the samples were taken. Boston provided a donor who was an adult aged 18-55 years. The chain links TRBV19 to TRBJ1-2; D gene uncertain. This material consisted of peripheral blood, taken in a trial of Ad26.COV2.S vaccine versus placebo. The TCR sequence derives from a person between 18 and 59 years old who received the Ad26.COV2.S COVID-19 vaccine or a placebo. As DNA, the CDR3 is TGTGCCAGTGGGTACAGCCTCTATGGCTACACCTTC. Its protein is CASGYSLYGYTF.